These 17 T cell receptor beta chains were sequenced from one sample in a study of blood T cell repertoires in COVID-19. TCRdb keeps only in-frame clones here, not all; method: immunoSEQ multiplex PCR. The profile shows 25,000 to 30,000 clones, over 75% of them singletons. Sequencing was done on a sample of peripheral blood. Every receptor here comes from a human donor in a cohort sampled during active COVID-19.

This clone was seen once. The genes are TRBV3-1 (or the pseudogene TRBV3-2) and TRBJ1-5; D is perhaps TRBD1 (5 bases). The CDR3 runs to 15 residues. Germline values: CDR1 LGHDT, CDR2 YNNKEL (reference sequence). The V end lost 3 bases, the J end lost 0 bases, and 9 bases lay between the germline ends. The chain's CDR3 is CASSQSGNSNQPQHF. The CDR3 DNA follows: TGTGCCAGCAGCCAGTCAGGGAATAGCAATCAGCCCCAGCATTTT.

This chain links TRBV19 with TRBJ2-6; D might be TRBD2 (6 bases). With 0 bases removed from V and 12 bases from J, the gap between germline ends came to 15 bases. This CDR3 region has 15 residues. Germline V gene data show CDR1 as LNHDA and CDR2 as SQIVND (reference sequence). CDR3: CASSIEGWRAPVLTF. The DNA of the CDR3 is TGTGCCAGTAGTATAGAAGGTTGGAGGGCCCCCGTCCTGACTTTC.

V usage is TRBV4-1 and J usage is TRBJ1-2; 8 nucleotides line up with TRBD1. Trimming took 7 bases from V and 1 from J; bases not matched to a gene: 11. The germline V gene encodes CDR1 MGHRA and CDR2 YSYEKL. This CDR3 is 16 amino acids long. The CDR3 DNA reads as TGCGCCAGCACCTGGTCCCGGGACAGGATTAACTATGGCTACACCTTC. Its translation is CASTWSRDRINYGYTF.

This sequence joins TRBV7-9 and TRBJ2-1; 8 bases fit TRBD1. The junction had 8 bases not matched to a gene; V was cut back by 1 base and J by 3 bases. This CDR3 comprises 17 residues. Germline-derived CDR1 and CDR2 are SEHNR and FQNEAQ (reference sequence). CDR3 nucleotides: TGTGCCAGCAGCTTAGGACGACAGGGGTCAATCTACAATGAGCAGTTCTTC. This encodes CASSLGRQGSIYNEQFF.

V is TRBV7-3 and J is TRBJ2-1, with TRBD2 as a possible D gene (7 bases). Trimming pared 5 bases from V and 9 bases from J, leaving 11 bases between. Germline lookup yields CDR1 SGHTA and CDR2 FQGTGA. CDR3 length: 12 amino acids. The CDR3 reads CASSPGGTEQFF. The CDR3 nucleotides read TGTGCCAGCAGCCCGGGGGGCACTGAGCAGTTCTTC.

The V gene is TRBV5-6, the J gene TRBJ2-7; 9 positions match TRBD2. The CDR3 runs to 16 residues. Germline CDR1 SGHDT, CDR2 YYEEEE. V shed 4 bases, J shed 4 bases, and the junction held 12 bases outside the gene matches. The CDR3 DNA is TGTGCCAGCAGCGACCCTCGCAGCGGGGGGAGTTACGAGCAGTACTTC. It translates to CASSDPRSGGSYEQYF.

The chain uses TRBV15 and TRBJ1-3, with D uncertain. The CDR3 is made up of 16 amino acids. CDR1 is LNHNV and CDR2 is YYDKDF in the germline V gene (reference sequence). V gave up 1 base and J gave up 4 bases, with 14 bases separating them. CDR3 sequence reads: CATSRASGAAGNTIYF. In DNA, the CDR3 is TGTGCCACCAGCAGAGCTTCCGGCGCAGCGGGAAACACCATATATTTT.

The chain joins TRBV19 to TRBJ2-6; possible D gene TRBD1, 6 bases. The CDR3 extends over 18 amino acids. CDR1 is LNHDA and CDR2 is SQIVND in the germline V gene (reference sequence). Trimming pared 6 bases from V and 1 base from J, leaving 19 bases between. In DNA, the CDR3 is TGTGCCAGTAGCCACAAGGGGGAATTCATTTCTGGGGCCAACGTCCTGACTTTC. It codes for CASSHKGEFISGANVLTF.

The chain recombines TRBV10-3 with TRBJ2-3; no reliable D call. Germline lookup yields CDR1 ENHRY and CDR2 SYGVKD. This CDR3 spans 12 amino acids. Trimming took 4 bases from V and 4 from J, leaving 6 bases between them. The CDR3 region has the DNA TGTGCCATCAGTGGGCTGGCAGATACGCAGTATTTT. Translating gives CAISGLADTQYF.

The chain links TRBV5-4 to TRBJ2-6; D is uncertain. Deletions cut 2 bases from V and 0 bases from J, with 12 bases between. Germline V lookup: CDR1 SGHNT, CDR2 YYREEE (reference sequence). The CDR3 extends over 17 amino acids. The CDR3 loop reads CASSFIQPYSGANVLTF. CDR3 in DNA: TGTGCCAGCAGCTTTATCCAACCCTACTCTGGGGCCAACGTCCTGACTTTC.

The V gene is TRBV19, the J gene TRBJ1-3; D ambiguous. The CDR3 totals 13 residues. V lost 7 bases and J 5 bases, leaving 12 bases between the germline ends. Germline V gene data show CDR1 as LNHDA and CDR2 as SQIVND (reference sequence). The DNA for the CDR3 is TGTGCCAGTACCAGCGAGTTACGAAACACCATATATTTT. Translation gives CASTSELRNTIYF.

The CDR3 loop reads CASSGGLAGRGETQYF. As DNA, the CDR3 is TGTGCCAGCAGCGGGGGACTAGCGGGGCGGGGAGAGACCCAGTACTTC. The chain employs TRBV7-2 and TRBJ2-5; TRBD2 aligns across 13 bases. The CDR3 loop spans 16 amino acids. Germline V gene data show CDR1 as SGHTA and CDR2 as FQGNSA. The junction had 7 bases not matched to a gene; V was cut back by 5 bases and J by 4 bases.

This clone was observed a handful of times. J is TRBJ2-7 and V is TRBV27; D possibly corresponds to TRBD2 (7 bases). The CDR3 length is 14 residues. The V gene lost 10 bases and the J gene lost 2 bases, with 18 bases spanning the gap. The germline CDR1 and CDR2 sequences are MNHEY and SMNVEV (reference sequence). The CDR3 region is CATSGEGVAYEQYF. CDR3 DNA sequence: TGTGCCACCTCAGGGGAGGGGGTGGCCTACGAGCAGTACTTC.

The chain has TRBV24-1 and TRBJ2-6; 7 bases line up with TRBD1. The germline CDR1 and CDR2 sequences are KGHDR and SFDVKD. The V and J ends lost 4 bases and 11 bases, in that order; junction bases with no gene match: 10. The CDR3 runs 15 residues. CDR3 loop: CATSESGQPSHVLTF. As DNA, the CDR3 is TGTGCCACCAGTGAGTCGGGACAGCCATCCCACGTCCTGACTTTC.

The genes are TRBV11-2 and TRBJ2-1, with D unclear. The CDR3 consists of 12 residues. V lost 5 bases and J 5 bases, leaving 7 bases between the germline ends. CDR1 and CDR2 from the germline V gene are SGHAT and FQNNGV. This CDR3 is CASSLINNEQFF. Written as DNA, the CDR3 is TGTGCCAGCAGCCTAATTAACAATGAGCAGTTCTTC.

The gene calls are TRBV10-2 and TRBJ2-5; 12 nucleotides match TRBD1. There are 15 residues in the CDR3. Trimming at V came to 4 bases and at J to 3 bases, leaving 3 bases not matched to a gene. Germline loops: CDR1 WSHSY, CDR2 SAAADI. The CDR3 bases are TGCGCCAGCAGTGCAGGGACAGGGGGCAAAGAGACCCAGTACTTC. Amino acid sequence: CASSAGTGGKETQYF.

The chain couples TRBV9 to TRBJ2-7; D might be TRBD2 (7 bases). The germline CDR1 and CDR2 sequences are SGDLS and YYNGEE. V dropped 0 bases and J dropped 3 bases, with 10 bases sitting between them. The CDR3 is 14 amino acids. This CDR3 reads CASSVEGGSYEQYF. CDR3 in DNA: TGTGCCAGCAGCGTAGAGGGGGGGAGCTACGAGCAGTACTTC.